The 9 T cell receptor beta chains given below trace back to one sample, sequenced in a study of CD8+ T cells in alopecia areata. Isolated RNA was reverse transcribed into cDNA used as the sequencing template. The protocol was immunoSEQ multiplex PCR, while the TCRdb copy is restricted to in-frame clones and leaves out a portion. The sample shows 150,000 or so clones, 80% to 90% of them seen only once. The sample was CD8+ T cells sorted from blood, taken at week 0. All receptors come from a human donor with alopecia areata.

V and J are TRBV29-1 and TRBJ2-1; 7 bases align to TRBD1. Germline V CDR1 and CDR2: SQVTM, ANQGSEA. V shed 6 bases and J 10 bases; nucleotides not matched to a gene: 15. The CDR3 totals 14 residues. In nucleotides, the CDR3 is TGCAGCGTAGACAGGACAGGTCGGACGTGGGAGCAGTTCTTC. This gives the protein CSVDRTGRTWEQFF.

This clone was seen only a few times. The chain couples TRBV19 to TRBJ2-1, with D perhaps TRBD2 (5 bases). Germline values: CDR1 LNHDA, CDR2 SQIVND (reference sequence). Trimming took 3 bases from V and 15 from J, leaving 15 bases between them. The CDR3 has 12 amino acids. The CDR3 sequence is CASSISGYGLFF. The CDR3, as DNA: TGTGCCAGTAGTATTTCGGGGTACGGTCTGTTCTTC.

Comment on this clone: Mismatch with germline at one junction end may stem from a read error. V is TRBV7-7 and J is TRBJ2-1; 8 bases are a match to TRBD2. Germline-derived CDR1 and CDR2 are SSHAT and FNYEAQ (reference sequence). The CDR3 totals 15 residues. This CDR3 reads CASSLVAGSYNEQFF. For the CDR3, the DNA is TGTGCTAGCAGCTTAGTAGCGGGATCCTACAATGAGCAGTTCTTC.

CDR3 coding DNA: TGTGCCAGCAGCTTGGAGTTCGGTGGGGACAATGAGCAGTTCTTC. Protein: CASSLEFGGDNEQFF. This chain links TRBV11-2 with TRBJ2-1, with D unclear. Germline V lookup: CDR1 SGHAT, CDR2 FQNNGV. The CDR3 loop spans 15 amino acids. Trimming left V 3 bases short and J 5 bases short, with 14 bases between. Complete variable domain (other parts from reference TRBV11-2 and TRBJ2-1): EAGVAQSPRYKIIEKRQSVAFWCNPISGHATLYWYQQILGQGPKLLIQFQNNGVVDDSQLPKDRFSAERLKGVDSTLKIQPAKLEDSAVYLCASSLEFGGDNEQFFGPGTRLTVL.

The chain is built from TRBV2 and TRBJ2-1, with a possible D match to TRBD2 (5 bases). Trimming removed 8 bases from V and 4 bases from J, with 12 bases in between. This CDR3 spans 13 amino acids. Germline lookup yields CDR1 SNHLY and CDR2 FYNNEI. The CDR3 coding sequence is TGTGCCAGCTGGCCTAGCTGGTACAATGAGCAGTTCTTC. Residues: CASWPSWYNEQFF. The full variable domain, with the rest looked up from reference TRBV2 and TRBJ2-1, is EPEVTQTPSHQVTQMGQEVILRCVPISNHLYFYWYRQILGQKVEFLVSFYNNEISEKSEIFDDQFSVERPDGSNFTLKIRSTKLEDSAMYFCASWPSWYNEQFFGPGTRLTVL.

This clone was observed a handful of times. V and J are TRBV30 and TRBJ2-3; the match to TRBD2 covers 11 bases. In germline, CDR1 is GTSNPN, CDR2 SVGIG (reference sequence). J was trimmed by 4 bases and V by 0 bases; bases with no gene match: 6. CDR3 length: 16 amino acids. DNA of the CDR3: TGTGCCTGGAGTGTAGGGGGGACTAGCGGATCAGATACGCAGTATTTT. Its protein product is CAWSVGGTSGSDTQYF.

The chain has TRBV29-1 and TRBJ2-1, with 7 bases matching TRBD2. The CDR3 spans 15 residues. The trim removed 3 bases at V and 4 bases at J, leaving 9 bases unmatched. The germline V gene has CDR1 SQVTM and CDR2 ANQGSEA. CDR3 in amino acids: CSVELGGSSYNEQFF. DNA for the CDR3: TGCAGCGTTGAGTTAGGCGGGAGTTCATACAATGAGCAGTTCTTC.

The gene calls are TRBV5-1 and TRBJ2-1, with TRBD2 identical over 14 bases. V lost 5 bases to trimming and J lost 7 bases; unmatched junction nucleotides: 8. CDR3 size: 16 residues. Germline V gene data show CDR1 as SGHRS and CDR2 as YFSETQ. CDR3 protein: CASRDYGTSGRNEQFF. The CDR3 region has the DNA TGCGCCAGCAGAGACTACGGGACTAGCGGGAGAAATGAGCAGTTCTTC.

The CDR3 nucleotides read TGCGCCAGCAGCTTACCCGGGTCTTCTAGCACAGATACGCAGTATTTT. Its protein product is CASSLPGSSSTDTQYF. The chain joins TRBV5-1 to TRBJ2-3; D is ambiguous. Germline CDR1 and CDR2: SGHRS and YFSETQ. The V gene lost 2 bases and the J gene lost 0 bases, with 13 bases spanning the gap. This CDR3 contains 16 residues. Combining the CDR3 with reference TRBV5-1 and TRBJ2-3 gives the whole variable domain KAGVTQTPRYLIKTRGQQVTLSCSPISGHRSVSWYQQTPGQGLQFLFEYFSETQRNKGNFPGRFSGRQFSNSRSEMNVSTLELGDSALYLCASSLPGSSSTDTQYFGPGTRLTVL.